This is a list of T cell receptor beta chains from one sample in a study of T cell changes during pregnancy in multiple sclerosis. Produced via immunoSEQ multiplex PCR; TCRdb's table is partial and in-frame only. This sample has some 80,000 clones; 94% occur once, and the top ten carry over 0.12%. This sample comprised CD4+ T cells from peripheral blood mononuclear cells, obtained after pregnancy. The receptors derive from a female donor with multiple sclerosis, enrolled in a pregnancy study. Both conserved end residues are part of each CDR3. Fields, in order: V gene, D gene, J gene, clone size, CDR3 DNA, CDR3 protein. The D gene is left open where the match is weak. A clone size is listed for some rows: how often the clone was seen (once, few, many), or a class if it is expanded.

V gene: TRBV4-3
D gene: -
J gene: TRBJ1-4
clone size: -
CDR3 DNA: TGCGCCAGCAGCCAAGATAGGGGGGGCGGTGATGAAAAACTGTTTTTT
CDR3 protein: CASSQDRGGGDEKLFF

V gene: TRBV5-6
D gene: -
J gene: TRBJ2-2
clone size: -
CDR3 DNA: TGTGCCAGCAGCCTGCAGGTCAGGGGAACCGGGGAGCTGTTTTTT
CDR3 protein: CASSLQVRGTGELFF

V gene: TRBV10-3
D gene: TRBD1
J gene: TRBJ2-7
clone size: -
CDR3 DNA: TGTGCCACGAAAGGGCAGGGGGCAACCAACCAAACCTACGAGCAGTACTTC
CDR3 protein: CATKGQGATNQTYEQYF

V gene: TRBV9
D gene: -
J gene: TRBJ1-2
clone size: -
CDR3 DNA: TGTGCCAGCAGCGTATACGCAGGGCCTGGCTATGGCTACACCTTC
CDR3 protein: CASSVYAGPGYGYTF

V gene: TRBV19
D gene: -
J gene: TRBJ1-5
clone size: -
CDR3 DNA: TGTGCCAGTAGCCCGGACAGCCCCAATCAGCCCCAGCATTTT
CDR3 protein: CASSPDSPNQPQHF

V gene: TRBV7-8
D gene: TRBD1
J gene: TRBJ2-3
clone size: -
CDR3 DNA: TGTGCCAGCAGCTCTGACAGGGGCCTAGGACATACGCAGTATTTT
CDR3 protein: CASSSDRGLGHTQYF

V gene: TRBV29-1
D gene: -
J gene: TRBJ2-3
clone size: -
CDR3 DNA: TGCAGCGTTCGGACAGACTTCACAGATACGCAGTATTTT
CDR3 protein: CSVRTDFTDTQYF

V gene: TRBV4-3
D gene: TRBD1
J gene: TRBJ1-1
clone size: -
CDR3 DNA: TGCGCCAGCAGCCCCGGACAGGGGGCGAAGAACACTGAAGCTTTCTTT
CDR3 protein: CASSPGQGAKNTEAFF

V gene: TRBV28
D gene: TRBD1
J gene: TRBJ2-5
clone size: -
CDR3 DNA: TGTGCCAGCAGCCTAGGACAGGGCGACATCGTGGCGACCCAGTACTTC
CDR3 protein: CASSLGQGDIVATQYF

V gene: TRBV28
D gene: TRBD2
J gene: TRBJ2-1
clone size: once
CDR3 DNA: TGTGCCAGCACATCGTTCGGGAGGAGTGAGCAGTTCTTC
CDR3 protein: CASTSFGRSEQFF

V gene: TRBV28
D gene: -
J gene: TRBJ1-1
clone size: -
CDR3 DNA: TGTGCCAGCAGTTTGGGGGGGGGTCGTTTCACTGAAGCTTTCTTT
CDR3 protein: CASSLGGGRFTEAFF

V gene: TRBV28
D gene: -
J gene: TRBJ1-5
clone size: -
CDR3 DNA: TGTGCCAGCAGTTTACTTTGGGGGGATGGCAATCAGCCCCAGCATTTT
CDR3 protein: CASSLLWGDGNQPQHF

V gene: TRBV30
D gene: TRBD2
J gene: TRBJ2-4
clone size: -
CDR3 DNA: TGTGCCTGGAGTGAGGTATTAGCGGGAGGGGGGCGTCAGTACTTC
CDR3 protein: CAWSEVLAGGGRQYF

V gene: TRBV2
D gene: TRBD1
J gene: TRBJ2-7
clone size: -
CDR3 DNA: TGTGCCAGCAGTGCGACAGGGAACTACGAGCAGTACTTC
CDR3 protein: CASSATGNYEQYF

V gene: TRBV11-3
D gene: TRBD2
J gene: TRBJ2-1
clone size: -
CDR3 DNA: TGTGCCAGCAGCTTAGGGACGGGGAGGGCCAGGGACAATGAGCAGTTCTTC
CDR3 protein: CASSLGTGRARDNEQFF

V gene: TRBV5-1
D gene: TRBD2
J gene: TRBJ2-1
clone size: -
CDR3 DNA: TGCGCCAGCAAGAAGGGACTAGCGGGGGACAATGAGCAGTTCTTC
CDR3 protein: CASKKGLAGDNEQFF

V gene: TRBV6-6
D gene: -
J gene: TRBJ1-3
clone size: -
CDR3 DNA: TGTGCCAGCAGTTACGGAGGATCTGGAAACACCATATATTTT
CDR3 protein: CASSYGGSGNTIYF

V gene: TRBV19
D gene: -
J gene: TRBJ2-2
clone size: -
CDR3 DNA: TGTGCCAGTAGTTTGGGACTGATGAACACCGGGGAGCTGTTTTTT
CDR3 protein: CASSLGLMNTGELFF